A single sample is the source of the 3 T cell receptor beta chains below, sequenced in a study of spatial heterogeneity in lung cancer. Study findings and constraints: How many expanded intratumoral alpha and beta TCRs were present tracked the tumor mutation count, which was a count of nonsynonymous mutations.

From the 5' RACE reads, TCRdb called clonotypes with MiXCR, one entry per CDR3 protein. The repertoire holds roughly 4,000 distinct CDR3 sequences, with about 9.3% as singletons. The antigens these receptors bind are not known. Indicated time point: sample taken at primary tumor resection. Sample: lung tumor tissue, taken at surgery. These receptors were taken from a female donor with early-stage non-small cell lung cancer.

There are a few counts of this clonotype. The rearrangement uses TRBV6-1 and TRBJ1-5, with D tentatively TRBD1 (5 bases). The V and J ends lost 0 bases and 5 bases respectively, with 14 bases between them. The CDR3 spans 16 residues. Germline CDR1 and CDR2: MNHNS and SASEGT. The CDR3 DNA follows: TGTGCCAGCAGTGAAGCAGCCGGGGGAGGGGATCAGCCCCAGCATTTT. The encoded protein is CASSEAAGGGDQPQHF.

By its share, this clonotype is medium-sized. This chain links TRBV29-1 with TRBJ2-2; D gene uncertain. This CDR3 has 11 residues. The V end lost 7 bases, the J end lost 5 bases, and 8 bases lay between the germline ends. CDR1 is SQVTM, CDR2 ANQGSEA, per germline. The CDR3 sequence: CSAWKTGELFF. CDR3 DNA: TGCAGCGCCTGGAAAACCGGGGAGCTGTTTTTT.

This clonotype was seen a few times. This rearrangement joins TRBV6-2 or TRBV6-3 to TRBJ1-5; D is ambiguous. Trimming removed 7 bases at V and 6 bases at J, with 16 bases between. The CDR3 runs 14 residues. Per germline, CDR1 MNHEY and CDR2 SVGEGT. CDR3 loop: CASNRGNLFQPQHF. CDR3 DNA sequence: TGTGCCAGCAACCGAGGGAATTTGTTTCAGCCCCAGCATTTT.